The 2 T cell receptor beta chains below were found in one sample sequenced in a study of cytomegalovirus exposure and HLA in healthy donors. The PCR had 60 Vbeta and 13 Jbeta primers. Assay used: immunoSEQ multiplex PCR; TCRdb lists only in-frame clones, some missing. The data show 100,000 to 120,000 clones, approximately 79% seen once. The specimen was PBMCs. Receptor source: a man aged 25 to 40 in good health and CMV-seropositive.

This CDR3 reads CASSQVPSAGTEAFF. DNA for the CDR3: TGCGCCAGCAGCCAAGTACCGAGTGCTGGCACTGAAGCTTTCTTT. This rearrangement joins TRBV4-3 to TRBJ1-1; D gene uncertain. With 1 base removed from V and 4 bases from J, the gap between germline ends came to 13 bases. The V gene's germline CDR1 is LGHNA and CDR2 YSLEER. There are 15 residues in the CDR3.

V gene TRBV5-1 combines with J gene TRBJ1-2, with D possibly being TRBD1 (6 bases). CDR1 and CDR2 from the germline V gene are SGHRS and YFSETQ. The length of the CDR3 is 14 residues. V was clipped by 4 bases and J by 2 bases, with 12 bases between them. Here the CDR3 DNA reads TGCGCCAGCAGCGCAACAGGGCCCAACTATGGCTACACCTTC. Amino acids: CASSATGPNYGYTF. Supplemented by reference TRBV5-1 and TRBJ1-2, the full variable domain reads KAGVTQTPRYLIKTRGQQVTLSCSPISGHRSVSWYQQTPGQGLQFLFEYFSETQRNKGNFPGRFSGRQFSNSRSEMNVSTLELGDSALYLCASSATGPNYGYTFGSGTRLTVV.